This T cell receptor beta chain was identified during a study of PD-1 blockade in classical Hodgkin lymphoma. Brentuximab vedotin exposure varied, and every patient relapsed after autologous stem cell transplantation. As for this clone: Its cognate antigen is unknown.

This table comes from immunoSEQ multiplex PCR, and its TCRdb copy is limited to in-frame clones, with some not included. Among some 150,000 clones listed, approximately 80% were seen once. Study-level results: As was reported, newly diagnosed patients showed lower baseline TCR diversity than healthy donors did. Unlike CD8+ TCR diversity, which did not rise significantly by C4D1, CD4+ TCR diversity did.

Trimming cost V 3 bases and J 0 bases, with 12 bases left between them. Germline V lookup: CDR1 KGHSH, CDR2 LQKENI. This CDR3 region has 17 residues. This receptor was obtained from a human donor with classical Hodgkin lymphoma. V usage is TRBV18 and J usage is TRBJ2-6, with D hard to call. Sequences were derived from peripheral blood mononuclear cells (PBMCs), sampled before the second cycle of nivolumab. The chain's CDR3 is CASSPWARASGANVLTF. For the CDR3, the DNA is TGTGCCAGCTCACCTTGGGCTAGGGCCTCTGGGGCCAACGTCCTGACTTTC.